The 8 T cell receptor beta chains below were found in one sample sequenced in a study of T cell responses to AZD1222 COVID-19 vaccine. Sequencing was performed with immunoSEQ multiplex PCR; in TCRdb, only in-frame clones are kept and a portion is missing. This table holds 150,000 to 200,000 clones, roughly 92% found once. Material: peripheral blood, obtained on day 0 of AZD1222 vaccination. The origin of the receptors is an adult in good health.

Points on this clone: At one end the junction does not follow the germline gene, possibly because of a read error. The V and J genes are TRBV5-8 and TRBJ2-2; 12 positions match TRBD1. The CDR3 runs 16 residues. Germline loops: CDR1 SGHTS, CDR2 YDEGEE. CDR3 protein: CASTLGTGGSPGELFF. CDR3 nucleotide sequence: TGTGCCAGCACCTTGGGGACAGGGGGCTCCCCCGGGGAGCTGTTTTTT.

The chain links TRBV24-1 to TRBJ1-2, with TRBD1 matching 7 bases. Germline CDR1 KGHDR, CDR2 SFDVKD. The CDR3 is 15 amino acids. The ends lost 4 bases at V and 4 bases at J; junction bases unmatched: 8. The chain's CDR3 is CATSEGDSELYGYTF. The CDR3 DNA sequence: TGTGCCACCAGTGAGGGGGACAGCGAACTCTATGGCTACACCTTC.

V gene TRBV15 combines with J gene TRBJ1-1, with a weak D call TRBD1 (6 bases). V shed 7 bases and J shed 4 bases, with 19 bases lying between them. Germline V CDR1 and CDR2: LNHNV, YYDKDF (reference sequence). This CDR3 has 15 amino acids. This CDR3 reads CATTPGGGEATEAFF. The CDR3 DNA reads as TGTGCCACCACCCCCGGAGGGGGAGAGGCCACTGAAGCTTTCTTT.

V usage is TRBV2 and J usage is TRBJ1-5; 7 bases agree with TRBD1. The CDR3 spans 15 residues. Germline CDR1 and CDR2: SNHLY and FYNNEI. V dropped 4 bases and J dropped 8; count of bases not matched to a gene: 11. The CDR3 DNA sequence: TGTGCCAGCAGTGTGAGACAGGGATGGCAGAAGCCCCAGCATTTT. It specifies CASSVRQGWQKPQHF.

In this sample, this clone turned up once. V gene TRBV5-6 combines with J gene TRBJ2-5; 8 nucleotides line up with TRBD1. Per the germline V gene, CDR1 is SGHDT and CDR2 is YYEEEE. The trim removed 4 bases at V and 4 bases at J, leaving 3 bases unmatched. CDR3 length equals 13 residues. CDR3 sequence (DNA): TGTGCCAGCAGCCTGGACAGGGCAGAGACCCAGTACTTC. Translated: CASSLDRAETQYF.

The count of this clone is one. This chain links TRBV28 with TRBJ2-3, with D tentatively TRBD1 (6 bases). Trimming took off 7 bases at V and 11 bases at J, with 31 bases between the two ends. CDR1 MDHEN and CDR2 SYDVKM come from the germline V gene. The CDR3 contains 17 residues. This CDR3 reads CASNANPGQGETILQYF. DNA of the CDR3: TGTGCCAGCAACGCAAATCCGGGACAAGGGGAGACTATATTGCAGTATTTT.

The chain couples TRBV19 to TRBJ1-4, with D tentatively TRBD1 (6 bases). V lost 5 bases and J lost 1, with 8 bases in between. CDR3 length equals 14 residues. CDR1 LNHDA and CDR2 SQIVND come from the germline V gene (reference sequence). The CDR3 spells CASSVQGTNEKLFF. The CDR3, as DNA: TGTGCCAGTAGTGTACAGGGAACTAATGAAAAACTGTTTTTT.

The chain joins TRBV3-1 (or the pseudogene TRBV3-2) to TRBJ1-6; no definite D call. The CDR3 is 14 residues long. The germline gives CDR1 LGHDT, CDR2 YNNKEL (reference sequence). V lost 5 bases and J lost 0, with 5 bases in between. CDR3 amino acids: CASSESSYNSPLHF. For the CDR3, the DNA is TGTGCCAGCAGCGAGAGCTCCTATAATTCACCCCTCCACTTT.